Below, 14 T cell receptor beta chains from the same sample are listed, as sequenced in a study of CD8+ T cells in alopecia areata. Following extraction, RNA underwent reverse transcription to cDNA, which served as the sequencing template. Profiling relied on immunoSEQ multiplex PCR, and the TCRdb table lists in-frame clones only, not all of them. The sample contains over 30,000 clones, about three quarters of which appear only once. Sequencing was performed on NKG2D-low CD8+ T cells sorted from blood. Receptors were obtained from a human donor with alopecia areata.

The chain is built from TRBV7-9 and TRBJ2-7; weak D call: TRBD2 (5 bases). Germline assignment: CDR1 SEHNR and CDR2 FQNEAQ (reference sequence). The V end was cut by 6 bases, the J end by 6 bases, with 21 bases between. The CDR3 has 15 amino acids. The CDR3 here is CASSFLQTVGGEQYF. CDR3 bases: TGTGCCAGCAGTTTTCTGCAAACGGTAGGAGGCGAGCAGTACTTC.

The rearrangement joins TRBV5-1 to TRBJ2-4, with 10 bases identical to TRBD1. The germline gives CDR1 SGHRS, CDR2 YFSETQ. There are 15 residues in the CDR3. J was trimmed by 10 bases and V by 3 bases; bases with no gene match: 10. The CDR3 loop is CASSSGTGVPQIQYF. The CDR3 DNA follows: TGCGCCAGCAGCTCCGGGACAGGGGTGCCTCAGATTCAGTACTTC.

The chain recombines TRBV7-9 with TRBJ2-7; 8 bases align to TRBD1. V lost 4 bases, J lost 3 bases, and 5 bases stayed unmatched. The CDR3 is made up of 14 amino acids. From germline, CDR1 is SEHNR and CDR2 FQNEAQ (reference sequence). The CDR3 region has the DNA TGTGCCAGCAGCTCCGGACAGGGTTTCTACGAGCAGTACTTC. Amino acid sequence: CASSSGQGFYEQYF. Combining the CDR3 with reference TRBV7-9 and TRBJ2-7 gives the whole variable domain DTGVSQNPRHKITKRGQNVTFRCDPISEHNRLYWYRQTLGQGPEFLTYFQNEAQLEKSRLLSDRFSAERPKGSFSTLEIQRTEQGDSAMYLCASSSGQGFYEQYFGPGTRLTVT.

The chain couples TRBV29-1 to TRBJ2-1; D gene ambiguous. Germline loops: CDR1 SQVTM, CDR2 ANQGSEA. The V end lost 7 bases, the J end lost 6 bases, and 16 bases lay between the germline ends. The CDR3 has 13 amino acids. CDR3 sequence reads: CSATGPSPNEQFF. CDR3 sequence (DNA): TGCAGCGCGACCGGCCCGTCGCCCAATGAGCAGTTCTTC.

CDR3 bases: TGTGCCTGGAGTTCTCCTGAGGCGTTCTCCACAGATACGCAGTATTTT. It is translated as CAWSSPEAFSTDTQYF. This chain connects TRBV30 to TRBJ2-3; no reliable D call. In germline, CDR1 is GTSNPN, CDR2 SVGIG (reference sequence). Deletions cut 2 bases from V and 2 bases from J, with 17 bases between. The CDR3 loop spans 16 amino acids. The whole variable domain, remainder taken from reference TRBV30 and TRBJ2-3, is SQTIHQWPATLVQPVGSPLSLECTVEGTSNPNLYWYRQAAGRGLQLLFYSVGIGQISSEVPQNLSASRPQDRQFILSSKKLLLSDSGFYLCAWSSPEAFSTDTQYFGPGTRLTVL.

The rearrangement joins TRBV27 to TRBJ2-1; D is perhaps TRBD2 (6 bases). Per the germline V gene, CDR1 is MNHEY and CDR2 is SMNVEV (reference sequence). The CDR3 runs to 17 residues. V was clipped by 6 bases and J by 4 bases, with 22 bases between them. The CDR3 DNA is TGTGCCAGCAGAAGAAAAGGGACTCCTTCCTGGTACAATGAGCAGTTCTTC. Protein sequence: CASRRKGTPSWYNEQFF.

A word on this clone: The junction departs from germline at one end; a sequencing error may be responsible. The V call is TRBV23-1, the J call TRBJ2-4; 10 bases map to TRBD1. TRBV23-1 is flagged as an ORF with uncertain function. The CDR3 loop spans 11 amino acids. The chain's CDR3 is CASSHWTGGNF. The CDR3 bases are TGCGCCAGCAGTCATTGGACAGGGGGAAACTTC.

The chain couples TRBV5-4 to TRBJ1-2; 8 positions agree with TRBD1. CDR3 length: 14 residues. Germline assignment: CDR1 SGHNT and CDR2 YYREEE (reference sequence). Trimming took 4 bases from V and 4 from J; bases not matched to a gene: 6. CDR3 region: CASSPGQDLYGYTF. CDR3 nucleotides: TGTGCCAGCAGCCCGGGACAGGACCTCTATGGCTACACCTTC.

The chain has TRBV30 and TRBJ2-6; D is possibly TRBD2 (5 bases). The CDR3 sequence is 16 residues long. The germline gives CDR1 GTSNPN, CDR2 SVGIG (reference sequence). The CDR3 sequence is CTSSQEGVSGANVLTF. Written as DNA, the CDR3 is TGTACCAGCAGCCAAGAGGGCGTCTCTGGGGCCAACGTCCTGACTTTC.

The chain has TRBV29-1 and TRBJ2-1; 7 bases match TRBD2. The germline gives CDR1 SQVTM, CDR2 ANQGSEA. The ends lost 6 bases at V and 0 bases at J; junction bases unmatched: 2. CDR3 length: 13 residues. CDR3 sequence reads: CSVKRDSYNEQFF. The CDR3 DNA reads as TGCAGCGTAAAGCGGGACTCCTACAATGAGCAGTTCTTC.

This chain uses TRBV28 with TRBJ2-7, with D possibly TRBD1 on 5 matching bases. V lost 2 bases and J lost 3, with 14 bases in between. The CDR3 extends over 15 amino acids. CDR1 is MDHEN, CDR2 SYDVKM, per germline. DNA for the CDR3: TGTGCCAGCAGTTTAGGTACGGACATAAACTACGAGCAGTACTTC. This codes for CASSLGTDINYEQYF.

The chain links TRBV29-1 to TRBJ2-7; 9 positions match TRBD2. Germline CDR1 reads SQVTM; CDR2 reads ANQGSEA. J lost 9 bases, V lost 0 bases, and 18 bases had no gene match. The CDR3 runs 17 residues. This CDR3 is CSVEEWSGGHKMGGQYF. The CDR3 DNA reads TGCAGCGTTGAAGAGTGGAGCGGGGGGCACAAGATGGGCGGGCAGTACTTC.

The chain couples TRBV30 to TRBJ2-7; weak D call: TRBD2 (5 bases). This CDR3 is built from 13 residues. V lost 4 bases and J 3 bases, leaving 13 bases between the germline ends. CDR1 is GTSNPN, CDR2 SVGIG, per germline (reference sequence). The CDR3 sequence is CAWTSERDYEQYF. The CDR3, as DNA: TGTGCCTGGACCAGCGAACGGGACTACGAGCAGTACTTC.

V and J are TRBV27 and TRBJ1-2; 8 bases line up with TRBD1. There are 14 residues in the CDR3. Losses at the gene ends were 6 bases for V and 4 bases for J; bases not matched to a gene: 7. CDR1 MNHEY and CDR2 SMNVEV come from the germline V gene (reference sequence). As DNA, the CDR3 is TGTGCCAGCAGATATACCGGGACAGGCTATGGCTACACCTTC. Its translation is CASRYTGTGYGYTF.